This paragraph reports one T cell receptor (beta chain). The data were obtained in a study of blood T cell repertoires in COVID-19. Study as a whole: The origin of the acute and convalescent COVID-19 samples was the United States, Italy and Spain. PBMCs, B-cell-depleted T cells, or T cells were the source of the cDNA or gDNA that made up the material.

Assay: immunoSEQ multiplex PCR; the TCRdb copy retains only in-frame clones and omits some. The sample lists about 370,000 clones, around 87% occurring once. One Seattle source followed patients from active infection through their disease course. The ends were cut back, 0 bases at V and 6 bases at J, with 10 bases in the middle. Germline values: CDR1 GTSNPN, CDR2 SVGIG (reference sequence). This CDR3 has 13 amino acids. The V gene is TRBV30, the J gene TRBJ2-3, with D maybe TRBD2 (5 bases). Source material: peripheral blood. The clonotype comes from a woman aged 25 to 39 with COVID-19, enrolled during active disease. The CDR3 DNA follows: TGTGCCTGGAGTGTACGCCCGGGGGATACGCAGTATTTT. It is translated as CAWSVRPGDTQYF.